These T cell receptor beta chains were read from a single sample in a study of T cells in Graves' hyperthyroidism and ophthalmopathy. MiXCR was run by TCRdb on the multiplex PCR reads, yielding one entry per CDR3 protein. The table has more than 350,000 distinct CDR3 sequences, around 15% seen once. The sequenced material came from blood. The receptors derive from an older woman with Graves' ophthalmopathy. Both conserved end residues are part of each CDR3. Fields, in order: D gene, clone size, V gene, J gene, CDR3 protein, CDR3 DNA. The D gene is left open where the match is weak. A row's size may be missing; if present it is once, few, many or a size class.

TRBD1,few,TRBV29-1,TRBJ1-2,CSVLLGLQGDGYTF,TGCAGCGTTCTACTGGGTTTACAGGGGGACGGCTACACCTTC
TRBD2,many,TRBV5-5,TRBJ2-7,CASSYGTSGRSSYEQYF,TGTGCCAGCAGCTACGGGACTAGCGGGAGGAGCTCCTACGAGCAGTACTTC
.,many,TRBV3-1,TRBJ2-3,CASSQAGSSTDTQYF,TGTGCCAGCAGCCAAGCGGGGTCTAGCACAGATACGCAGTATTTT
TRBD2,.,TRBV12-3/TRBV12-4,TRBJ2-7,CASSIRGLAGGAPYEQYF,TGTGCCAGCAGCATCAGAGGACTAGCGGGAGGGGCCCCCTACGAGCAGTACTTC
.,.,TRBV2,TRBJ1-6,CASSASRNSPLHF,TGTGCCAGCAGTGCTAGCCGAAATTCACCCCTCCACTTT
TRBD1,.,TRBV11-2,TRBJ1-1,CASSLDLWGQGLNTEAFF,TGTGCCAGCAGCTTAGACCTTTGGGGACAGGGTTTGAACACTGAAGCTTTCTTT
TRBD1,.,TRBV28,TRBJ2-1,CASSSPGQGNEQFF,TGTGCCAGCAGCTCACCCGGACAGGGCAATGAGCAGTTCTTC
TRBD2,many,TRBV3-1,TRBJ2-7,CASSLGLGDYEQYF,TGTGCCAGCAGCCTGGGACTAGGGGACTACGAGCAGTACTTC
.,.,TRBV3-1,TRBJ2-3,CASSQEPSSSTDTQYF,TGTGCCAGCAGCCAAGAGCCTAGCAGTAGCACAGATACGCAGTATTTT
TRBD1,.,TRBV25-1,TRBJ1-6,CASLGQRITPLHF,TGTGCCAGCCTGGGACAGCGGATTACACCCCTCCACTTT
.,many,TRBV20-1,TRBJ2-5,CSARGLEVETQYF,TGCAGTGCTAGGGGACTGGAGGTGGAGACCCAGTACTTC
TRBD2,few,TRBV14,TRBJ2-3,CASSARRELAGSDTQYF,TGTGCCAGCAGCGCCCGACGTGAACTAGCGGGAAGTGATACGCAGTATTTT
TRBD2,many,TRBV4-2,TRBJ2-5,CASSQDREGLAGQETQYF,TGTGCCAGCAGCCAAGATCGGGAGGGACTAGCGGGGCAAGAGACCCAGTACTTC
.,many,TRBV7-3,TRBJ2-7,CASSKELATSYEQYF,TGTGCCAGCAGCAAGGAGTTAGCGACCTCCTACGAGCAGTACTTC
TRBD2,many,TRBV20-1,TRBJ2-5,CSTRDYRQETQYF,TGCAGTACAAGGGACTACCGCCAAGAGACCCAGTACTTC
TRBD2,many,TRBV6-2/TRBV6-3,TRBJ2-1,CASSYPPGLAGSYNEQFF,TGTGCCAGCAGTTACCCTCCGGGACTAGCGGGATCGTACAATGAGCAGTTCTTC
.,few,TRBV5-1,TRBJ2-2,CASSLVQGRSGELFF,TGCGCCAGCAGCTTGGTGCAGGGCAGGTCCGGGGAGCTGTTTTTT
TRBD2,many,TRBV4-2,TRBJ2-3,CASSQLAGEAPDTQYF,TGTGCCAGCAGCCAGCTAGCGGGAGAGGCACCAGATACGCAGTATTTT
TRBD2,many,TRBV18,TRBJ2-1,CASSPPLAGGGNEQFF,TGTGCCAGCTCACCACCCCTAGCGGGAGGGGGGAATGAGCAGTTCTTC
.,.,TRBV7-9,TRBJ2-3,CASSGDNTQYF,TGTGCCAGCAGCGGAGACAATACGCAGTATTTT
.,many,TRBV27,TRBJ2-7,CASSTYRDNSYEQYF,TGTGCCAGCAGTACTTACCGGGACAACTCCTACGAGCAGTACTTC
.,few,TRBV20-1,TRBJ1-6,CSASHSYNSPLHF,TGCAGTGCTTCGCACTCCTATAATTCACCCCTCCACTTT
.,few,TRBV5-1,TRBJ1-2,CASSLPGANYGYTF,TGCGCCAGCAGCTTGCCCGGAGCTAACTATGGCTACACCTTC
.,many,TRBV20-1,TRBJ2-1,CSARAVIYNEQFF,TGCAGTGCTAGGGCAGTGATCTACAATGAGCAGTTCTTC
.,few,TRBV4-2,TRBJ1-2,CASSIPGRTNYGYTF,TGTGCCAGCTCCATTCCGGGACGGACTAACTATGGCTACACCTTC
TRBD2,few,TRBV9,TRBJ2-5,CASSLGLGRRETQYF,TGTGCCAGCAGCCTCGGACTAGGGAGGAGAGAGACCCAGTACTTC
.,few,TRBV12-3/TRBV12-4,TRBJ2-3,CASSLVSEGRQYF,TGTGCCAGCAGTTTAGTAAGCGAAGGGAGGCAGTATTTT
.,many,TRBV28,TRBJ2-3,CASSSQPDTQYF,TGTGCCAGCAGTTCCCAGCCCGATACGCAGTATTTT
TRBD1,.,TRBV19,TRBJ2-1,CASRQQGDGEQFF,TGTGCCAGTAGGCAACAGGGGGATGGTGAGCAGTTCTTC
.,.,TRBV30,TRBJ2-5,CAWSVLGAGETQYF,TGTGCCTGGAGTGTACTTGGGGCGGGAGAGACCCAGTACTTC
.,.,TRBV6-1,TRBJ1-6,CASSEGNNSPLHF,TGTGCCAGCAGTGAAGGAAATAATTCACCCCTCCACTTT
.,many,TRBV7-9,TRBJ2-7,CASSQARQGTTEQYF,TGTGCCAGCAGCCAGGCAAGGCAGGGGACTACCGAGCAGTACTTC
.,many,TRBV5-1,TRBJ1-1,CASSPGILQGTEAFF,TGCGCCAGCAGCCCAGGGATTTTGCAGGGCACTGAAGCTTTCTTT
TRBD2,many,TRBV6-1,TRBJ2-3,CASSARGGTSGRAADTQYF,TGTGCCAGCAGTGCCAGGGGGGGGACTAGCGGACGAGCTGCAGATACGCAGTATTTT
.,few,TRBV10-3,TRBJ1-5,CAISEYPGQPQHF,TGTGCCATCAGTGAGTACCCAGGCCAGCCCCAGCATTTT
.,.,TRBV27,TRBJ1-1,CASSLGGVHTEALF,TGTGCCAGCAGTTTAGGGGGAGTGCACACTGAAGCTCTCTTT
.,few,TRBV20-1,TRBJ2-7,CSVRSNQGPFSYEQYF,TGCAGCGTCAGAAGTAATCAGGGGCCCTTTTCCTACGAGCAGTACTTC
.,few,TRBV24-1,TRBJ2-1,CATSDLGADYNKQFF,TGTGCCACCAGTGATTTGGGGGCAGACTACAATAAGCAGTTCTTC
.,many,TRBV6-1,TRBJ2-1,CASSSLGSVEQFF,TGTGCCAGCAGTTCACTAGGGTCCGTTGAGCAGTTCTTC
TRBD1,many,TRBV5-1,TRBJ2-7,CASSHDRDEQYF,TGCGCCAGCAGCCACGACAGGGACGAGCAGTACTTC
TRBD2,few,TRBV24-1,TRBJ2-3,CATSDFRLAGGPRTDTQYF,TGTGCCACCAGTGATTTTCGACTAGCGGGAGGGCCTCGCACAGATACGCAGTATTTT
.,many,TRBV6-1,TRBJ1-2,CASSTKTHGGYTF,TGTGCCAGCAGTACCAAGACCCACGGAGGCTACACCTTC